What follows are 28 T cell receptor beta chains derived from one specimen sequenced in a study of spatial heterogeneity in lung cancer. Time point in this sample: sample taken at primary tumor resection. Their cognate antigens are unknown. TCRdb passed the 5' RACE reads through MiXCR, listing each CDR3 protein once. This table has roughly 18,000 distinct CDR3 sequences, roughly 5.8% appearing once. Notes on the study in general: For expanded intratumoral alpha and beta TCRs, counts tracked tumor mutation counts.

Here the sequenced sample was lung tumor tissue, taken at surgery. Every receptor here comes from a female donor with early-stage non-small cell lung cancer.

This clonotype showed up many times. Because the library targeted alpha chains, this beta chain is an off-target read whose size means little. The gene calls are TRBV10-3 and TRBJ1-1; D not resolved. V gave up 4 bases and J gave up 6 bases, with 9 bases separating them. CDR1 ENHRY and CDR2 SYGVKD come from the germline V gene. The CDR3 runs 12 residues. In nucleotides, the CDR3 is TGTGCCATCAGTGTAGCCGACTCTGAAGCTTTCTTT. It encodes CAISVADSEAFF.

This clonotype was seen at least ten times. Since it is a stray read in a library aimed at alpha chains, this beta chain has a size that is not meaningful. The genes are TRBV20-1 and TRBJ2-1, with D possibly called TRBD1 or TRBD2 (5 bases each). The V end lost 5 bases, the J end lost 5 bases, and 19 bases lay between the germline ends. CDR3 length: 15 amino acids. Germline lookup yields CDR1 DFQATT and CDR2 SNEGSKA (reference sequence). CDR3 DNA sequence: TGCAGTGCTGCACTTGGGGGTGGTAGTGACAATGAGCAGTTCTTC. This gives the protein CSAALGGGSDNEQFF.

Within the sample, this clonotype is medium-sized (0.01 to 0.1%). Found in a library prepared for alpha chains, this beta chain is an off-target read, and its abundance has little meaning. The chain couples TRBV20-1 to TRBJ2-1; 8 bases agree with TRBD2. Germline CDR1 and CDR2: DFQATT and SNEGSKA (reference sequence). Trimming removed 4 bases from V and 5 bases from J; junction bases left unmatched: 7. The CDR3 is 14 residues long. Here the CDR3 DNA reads TGCAGTGCTATGGGACTAGTCGCGAACAATGAGCAGTTCTTC. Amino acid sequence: CSAMGLVANNEQFF.

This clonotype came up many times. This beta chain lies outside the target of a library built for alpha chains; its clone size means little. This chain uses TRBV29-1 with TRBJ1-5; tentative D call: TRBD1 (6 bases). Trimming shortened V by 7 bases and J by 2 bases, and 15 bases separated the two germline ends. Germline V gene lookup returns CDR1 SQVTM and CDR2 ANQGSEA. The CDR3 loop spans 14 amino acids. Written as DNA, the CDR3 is TGCAGCGCCGTTACAGGGTCGGGCAATCAGCCCCAGCATTTT. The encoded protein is CSAVTGSGNQPQHF.

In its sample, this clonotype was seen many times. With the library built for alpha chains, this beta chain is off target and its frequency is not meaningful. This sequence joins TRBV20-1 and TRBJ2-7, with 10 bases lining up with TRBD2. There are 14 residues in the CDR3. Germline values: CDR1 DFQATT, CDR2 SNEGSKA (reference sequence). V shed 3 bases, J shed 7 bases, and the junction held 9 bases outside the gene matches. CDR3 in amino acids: CSASGLAGVGEQYF. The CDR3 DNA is TGCAGTGCTAGTGGTCTAGCGGGAGTAGGGGAGCAGTACTTC.

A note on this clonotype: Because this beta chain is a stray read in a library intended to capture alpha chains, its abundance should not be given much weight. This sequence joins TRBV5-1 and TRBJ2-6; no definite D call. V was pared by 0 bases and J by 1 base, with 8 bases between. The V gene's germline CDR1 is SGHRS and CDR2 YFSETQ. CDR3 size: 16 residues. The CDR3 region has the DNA TGCGCCAGCAGCTTGGGAGAAGGATCTGGGGCCAACGTCCTGACTTTC. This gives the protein CASSLGEGSGANVLTF.

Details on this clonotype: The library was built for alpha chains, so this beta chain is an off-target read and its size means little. CDR3 protein: CASSQEYNEQFF. The CDR3 region has the DNA TGTGCCAGCAGCCAGGAGTACAATGAGCAGTTCTTC. This chain joins TRBV14 and TRBJ2-1; no reliable D call. Germline V lookup: CDR1 SGHDN, CDR2 FVKESK. The CDR3 loop spans 12 amino acids. V was shortened by 3 bases and J by 4 bases, with 4 bases between the two germline ends.

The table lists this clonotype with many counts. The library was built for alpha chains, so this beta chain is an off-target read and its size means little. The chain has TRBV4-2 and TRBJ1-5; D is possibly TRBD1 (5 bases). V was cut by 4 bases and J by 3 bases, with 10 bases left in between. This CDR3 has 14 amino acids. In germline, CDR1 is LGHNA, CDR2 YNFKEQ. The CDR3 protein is CASSLRQTNQPQHF. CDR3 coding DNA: TGTGCCAGCAGCCTTCGACAGACCAATCAGCCCCAGCATTTT.

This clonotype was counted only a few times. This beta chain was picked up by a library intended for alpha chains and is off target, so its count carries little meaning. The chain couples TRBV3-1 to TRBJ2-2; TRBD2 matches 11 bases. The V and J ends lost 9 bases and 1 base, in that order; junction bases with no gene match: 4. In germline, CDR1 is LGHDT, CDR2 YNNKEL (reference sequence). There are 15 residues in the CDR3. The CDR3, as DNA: TGTGCCAGTGGACTAGCGGGCGAGAACACCGGGGAGCTGTTTTTT. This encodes CASGLAGENTGELFF.

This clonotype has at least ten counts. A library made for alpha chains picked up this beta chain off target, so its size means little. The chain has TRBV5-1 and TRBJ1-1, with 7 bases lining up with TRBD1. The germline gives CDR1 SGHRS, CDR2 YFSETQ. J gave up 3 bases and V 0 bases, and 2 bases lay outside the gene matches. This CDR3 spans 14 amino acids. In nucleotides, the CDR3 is TGCGCCAGCAGCTTGGCGACAGGGTACACTGAAGCTTTCTTT. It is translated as CASSLATGYTEAFF.

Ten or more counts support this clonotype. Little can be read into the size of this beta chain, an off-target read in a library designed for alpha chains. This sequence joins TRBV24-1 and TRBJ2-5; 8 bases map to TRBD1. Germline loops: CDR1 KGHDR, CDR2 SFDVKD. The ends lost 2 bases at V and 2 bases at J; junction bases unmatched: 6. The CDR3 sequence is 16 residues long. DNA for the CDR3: TGTGCCACCAGTGATTACACCGGGACAGGACAAGAGACCCAGTACTTC. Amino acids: CATSDYTGTGQETQYF.

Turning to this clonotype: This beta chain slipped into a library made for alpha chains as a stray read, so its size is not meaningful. The CDR3 region has the DNA TGTGCCAGCAGTTCAAGAGGGCGAGGCACCGGGGAGCTGTTTTTT. Amino acid sequence: CASSSRGRGTGELFF. The chain combines TRBV7-3 with TRBJ2-2; tentative D call: TRBD2 (5 bases). The germline CDR1 and CDR2 sequences are SGHTA and FQGTGA. There are 15 residues in the CDR3. V gave up 6 bases and J gave up 4 bases, with 15 bases separating them. Using reference TRBV7-3 and TRBJ2-2 for the parts outside the CDR3, the full variable domain is GAGVSQTPSNKVTEKGKYVELRCDPISGHTALYWYRQSLGQGPEFLIYFQGTGAADDSGLPNDRFFAVRPEGSVSTLKIQRTERGDSAVYLCASSSRGRGTGELFFGEGSRLTVL.

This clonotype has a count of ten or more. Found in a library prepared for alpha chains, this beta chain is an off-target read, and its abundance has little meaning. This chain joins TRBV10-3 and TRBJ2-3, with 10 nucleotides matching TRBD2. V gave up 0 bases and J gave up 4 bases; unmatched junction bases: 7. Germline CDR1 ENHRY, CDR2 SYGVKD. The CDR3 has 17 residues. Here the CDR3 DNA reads TGTGCCATCAGTGAGTCGGGTCTAGCGGGAGCCCCAGATACGCAGTATTTT. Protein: CAISESGLAGAPDTQYF.

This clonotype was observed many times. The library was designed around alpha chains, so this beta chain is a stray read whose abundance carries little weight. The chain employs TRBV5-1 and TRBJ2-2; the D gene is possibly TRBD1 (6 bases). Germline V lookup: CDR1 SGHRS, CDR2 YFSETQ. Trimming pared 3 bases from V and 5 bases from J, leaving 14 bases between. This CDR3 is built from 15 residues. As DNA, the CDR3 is TGCGCCAGCAGCTCCCAACAGGGACGGACCGGGGAGCTGTTTTTT. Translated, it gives CASSSQQGRTGELFF.

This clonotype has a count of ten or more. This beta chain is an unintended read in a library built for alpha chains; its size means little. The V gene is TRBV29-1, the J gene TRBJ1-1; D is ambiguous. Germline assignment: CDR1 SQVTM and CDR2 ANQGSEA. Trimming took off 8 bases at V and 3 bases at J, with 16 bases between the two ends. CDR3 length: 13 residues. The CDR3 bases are TGCAGCTCCGTGCGGGTGGAGGACACTGAAGCTTTCTTT. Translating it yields CSSVRVEDTEAFF.

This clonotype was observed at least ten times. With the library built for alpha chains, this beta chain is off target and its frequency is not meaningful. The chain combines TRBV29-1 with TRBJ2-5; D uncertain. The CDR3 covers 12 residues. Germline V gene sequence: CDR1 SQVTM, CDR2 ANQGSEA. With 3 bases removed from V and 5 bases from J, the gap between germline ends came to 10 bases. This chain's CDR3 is CSVDVSTETQYF. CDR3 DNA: TGCAGCGTTGATGTCTCAACGGAGACCCAGTACTTC.

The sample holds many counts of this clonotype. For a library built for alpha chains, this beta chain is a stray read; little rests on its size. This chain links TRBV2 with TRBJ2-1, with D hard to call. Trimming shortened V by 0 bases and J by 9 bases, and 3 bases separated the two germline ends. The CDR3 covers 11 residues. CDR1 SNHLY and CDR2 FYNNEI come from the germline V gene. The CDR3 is CASSEAIEQFF. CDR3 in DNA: TGTGCCAGCAGTGAAGCGATTGAGCAGTTCTTC.

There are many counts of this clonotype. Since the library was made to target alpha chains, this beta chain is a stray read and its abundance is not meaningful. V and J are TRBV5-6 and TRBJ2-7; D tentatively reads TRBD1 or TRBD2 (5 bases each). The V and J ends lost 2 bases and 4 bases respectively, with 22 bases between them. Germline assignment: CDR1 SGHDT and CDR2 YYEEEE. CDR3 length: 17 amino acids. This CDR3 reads CASSFPSRDGGSYEQYF. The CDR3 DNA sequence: TGTGCCAGCAGCTTCCCGTCCCGGGACGGAGGATCTTACGAGCAGTACTTC.

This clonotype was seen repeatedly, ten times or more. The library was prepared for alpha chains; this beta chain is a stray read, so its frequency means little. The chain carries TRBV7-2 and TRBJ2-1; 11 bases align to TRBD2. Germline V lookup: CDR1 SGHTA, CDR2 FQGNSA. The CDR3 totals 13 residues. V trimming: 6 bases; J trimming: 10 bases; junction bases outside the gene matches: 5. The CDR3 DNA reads TGTGCCAGCAGACTAGCGGGAGCTAGCGAGCAGTTCTTC. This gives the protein CASRLAGASEQFF.

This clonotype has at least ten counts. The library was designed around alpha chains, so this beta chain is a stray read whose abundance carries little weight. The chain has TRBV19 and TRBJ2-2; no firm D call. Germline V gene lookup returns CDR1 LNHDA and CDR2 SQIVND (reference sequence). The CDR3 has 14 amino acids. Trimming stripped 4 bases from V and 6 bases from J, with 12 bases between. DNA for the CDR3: TGTGCCAGTAGTACCCGCCCGTGGGCCGGGGAGCTGTTTTTT. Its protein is CASSTRPWAGELFF.

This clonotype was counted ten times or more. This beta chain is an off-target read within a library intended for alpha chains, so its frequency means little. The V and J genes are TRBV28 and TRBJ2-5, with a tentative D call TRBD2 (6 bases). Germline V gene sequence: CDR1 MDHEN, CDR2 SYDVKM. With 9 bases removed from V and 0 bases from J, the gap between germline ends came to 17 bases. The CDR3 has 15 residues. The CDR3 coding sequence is TGTGCCAGTGCCGTACGTAGCGGAAACCAAGAGACCCAGTACTTC. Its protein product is CASAVRSGNQETQYF.

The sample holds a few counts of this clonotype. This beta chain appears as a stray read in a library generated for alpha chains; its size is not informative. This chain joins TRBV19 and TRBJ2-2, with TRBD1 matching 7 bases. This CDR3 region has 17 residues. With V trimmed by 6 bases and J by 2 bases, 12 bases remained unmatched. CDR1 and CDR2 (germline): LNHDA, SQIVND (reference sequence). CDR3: CASRKRTGTDNTGELFF. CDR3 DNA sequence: TGTGCCAGTAGGAAAAGGACCGGGACAGACAACACCGGGGAGCTGTTTTTT.

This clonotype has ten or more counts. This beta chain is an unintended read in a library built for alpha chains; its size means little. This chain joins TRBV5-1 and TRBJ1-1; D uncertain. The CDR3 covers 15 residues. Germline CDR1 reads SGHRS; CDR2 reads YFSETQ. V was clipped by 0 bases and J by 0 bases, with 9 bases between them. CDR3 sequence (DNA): TGCGCCAGCAGCTTGGTGGGGAGCATGAACACTGAAGCTTTCTTT. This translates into CASSLVGSMNTEAFF.

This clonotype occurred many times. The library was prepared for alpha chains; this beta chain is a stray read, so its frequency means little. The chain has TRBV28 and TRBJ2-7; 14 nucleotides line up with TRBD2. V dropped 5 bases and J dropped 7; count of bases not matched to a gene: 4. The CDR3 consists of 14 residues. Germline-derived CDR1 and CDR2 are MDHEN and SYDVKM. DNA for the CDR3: TGTGCCAGCAGTCGACTAGCGGGAGGGTGGGAGCAGTACTTC. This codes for CASSRLAGGWEQYF. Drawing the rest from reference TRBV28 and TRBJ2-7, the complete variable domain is DVKVTQSSRYLVKRTGEKVFLECVQDMDHENMFWYRQDPGLGLRLIYFSYDVKMKEKGDIPEGYSVSREKKERFSLILESASTNQTSMYLCASSRLAGGWEQYFGPGTRLTVT.

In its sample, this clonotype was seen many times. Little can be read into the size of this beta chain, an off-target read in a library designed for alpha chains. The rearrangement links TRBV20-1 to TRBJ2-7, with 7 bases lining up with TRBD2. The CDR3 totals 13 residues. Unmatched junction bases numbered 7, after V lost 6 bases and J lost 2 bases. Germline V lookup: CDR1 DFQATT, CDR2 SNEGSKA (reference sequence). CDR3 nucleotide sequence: TGCAGTGCATACGACGGGGGGACCTACGAGCAGTACTTC. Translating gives CSAYDGGTYEQYF.

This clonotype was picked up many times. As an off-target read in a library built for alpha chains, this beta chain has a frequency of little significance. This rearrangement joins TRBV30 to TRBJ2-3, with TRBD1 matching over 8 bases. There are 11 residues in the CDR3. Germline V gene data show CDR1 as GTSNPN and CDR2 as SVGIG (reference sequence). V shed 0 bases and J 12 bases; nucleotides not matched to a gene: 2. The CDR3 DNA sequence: TGTGCCTGGAGTGTCGGGACAGGACAGTATTTT. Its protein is CAWSVGTGQYF.

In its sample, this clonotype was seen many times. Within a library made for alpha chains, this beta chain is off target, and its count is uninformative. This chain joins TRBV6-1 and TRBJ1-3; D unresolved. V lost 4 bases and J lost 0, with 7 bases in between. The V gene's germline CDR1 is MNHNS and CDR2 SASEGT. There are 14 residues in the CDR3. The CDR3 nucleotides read TGTGCCAGCAGTGGACTTGCCTCTGGAAACACCATATATTTT. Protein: CASSGLASGNTIYF.

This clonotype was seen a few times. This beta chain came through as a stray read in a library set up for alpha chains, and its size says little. In nucleotides, the CDR3 is TGCAGTGCCCTAGGTTGGGGAACAGGGGCCAACGTCCTGACTTTC. Translation gives CSALGWGTGANVLTF. The chain is built from TRBV20-1 and TRBJ2-6; no definite D call. The ends were cut back, 6 bases at V and 4 bases at J, with 16 bases in the middle. The CDR3 is 15 amino acids. CDR1 is DFQATT and CDR2 is SNEGSKA in the germline V gene (reference sequence).